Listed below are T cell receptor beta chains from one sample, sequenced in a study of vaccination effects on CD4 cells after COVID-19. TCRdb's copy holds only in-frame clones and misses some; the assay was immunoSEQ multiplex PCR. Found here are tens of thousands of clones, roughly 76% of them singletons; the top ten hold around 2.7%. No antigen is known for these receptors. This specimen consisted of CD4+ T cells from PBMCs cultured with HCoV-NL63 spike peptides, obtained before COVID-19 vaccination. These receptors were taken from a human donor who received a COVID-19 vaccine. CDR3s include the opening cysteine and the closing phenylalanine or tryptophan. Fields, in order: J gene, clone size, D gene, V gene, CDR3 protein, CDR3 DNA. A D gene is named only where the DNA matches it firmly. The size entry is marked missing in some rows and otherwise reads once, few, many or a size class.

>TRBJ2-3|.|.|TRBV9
CASSRGLSWSDTQYF
TGTGCCAGCAGCCGGGGTCTTAGCTGGTCAGATACGCAGTATTTT
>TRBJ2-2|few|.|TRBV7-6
CASSHGEPTNTGELFF
TGTGCCAGCAGCCACGGAGAGCCGACAAACACCGGGGAGCTGTTTTTT
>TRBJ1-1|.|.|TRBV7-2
CASRLQENTEAFF
TGTGCCAGCAGATTACAGGAAAACACTGAAGCTTTCTTT
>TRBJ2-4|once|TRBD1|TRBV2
CASSELDRVNIQYF
TGTGCCAGCAGTGAACTGGACAGGGTAAACATTCAGTACTTC
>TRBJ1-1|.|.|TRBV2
CASGRVGGVAEAFF
TGTGCCAGCGGGAGGGTGGGCGGAGTTGCTGAAGCTTTCTTT
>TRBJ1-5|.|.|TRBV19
CASTEGRGRLNQPQHF
TGTGCCAGTACTGAGGGGAGGGGCAGACTCAATCAGCCCCAGCATTTT
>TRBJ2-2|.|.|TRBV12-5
CASGLVPGRMNTGELFF
TGTGCTAGTGGTTTGGTACCAGGCAGGATGAACACCGGGGAGCTGTTTTTT
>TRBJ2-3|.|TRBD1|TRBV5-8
CASPQPPGQTTDTQYF
TGTGCCTCCCCACAACCCCCGGGACAGACCACAGATACGCAGTATTTT
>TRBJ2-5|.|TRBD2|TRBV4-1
CASSQERGGQETQYF
TGCGCCAGCAGCCAAGAACGGGGGGGCCAGGAGACCCAGTACTTC
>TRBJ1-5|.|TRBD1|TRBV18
CASSNIQGGNQPQHF
TGTGCCAGCTCCAATATACAGGGGGGCAATCAGCCCCAGCATTTT
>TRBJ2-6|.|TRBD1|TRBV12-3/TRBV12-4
CASNLGTGNVLTF
TGTGCCAGCAACCTAGGGACAGGCAACGTCCTGACTTTC
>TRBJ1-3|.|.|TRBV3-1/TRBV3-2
CASSYGPISGNTIYF
TGTGCCAGCAGCTACGGCCCAATCTCTGGAAACACCATATATTTT
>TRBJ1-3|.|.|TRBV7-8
CASSLAGPGNTIYF
TGTGCCAGCAGCTTAGCGGGCCCTGGAAACACCATATATTTT
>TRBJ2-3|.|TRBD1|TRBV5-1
CASSVIQGASDTQYF
TGCGCCAGCAGCGTCATACAGGGGGCTTCAGATACGCAGTATTTT
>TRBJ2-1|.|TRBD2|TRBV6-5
CASNPPASGGEQFF
TGTGCCAGCAACCCACCCGCGTCGGGGGGGGAGCAGTTCTTC
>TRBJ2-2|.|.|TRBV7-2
CASSFGGATTGELFF
TGTGCCAGCAGCTTTGGCGGGGCAACCACCGGGGAGCTGTTTTTT
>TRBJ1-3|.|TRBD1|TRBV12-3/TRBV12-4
CASNTGDWNTIYF
TGTGCCAGCAATACAGGGGACTGGAACACCATATATTTT
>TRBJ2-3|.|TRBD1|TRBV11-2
CASSTGQGKGFRADTQYF
TGTGCCAGCAGCACTGGACAGGGTAAAGGGTTCAGGGCAGATACGCAGTATTTT
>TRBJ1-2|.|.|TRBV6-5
CASRTVGGGYGYTF
TGTGCCAGCAGAACGGTGGGTGGAGGGTATGGCTACACCTTC
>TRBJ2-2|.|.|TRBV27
CASTKTVANTGELFF
TGTGCCAGTACTAAGACAGTGGCGAACACCGGGGAGCTGTTTTTT
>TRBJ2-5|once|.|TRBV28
CASSQNRGGLETQYF
TGTGCCAGCAGTCAAAATCGCGGGGGCCTAGAGACCCAGTACTTC
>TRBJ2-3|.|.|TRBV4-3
CASSQALPGSQYF
TGCGCCAGCAGCCAAGCGCTCCCGGGGTCGCAGTATTTT
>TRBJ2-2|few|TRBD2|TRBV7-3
CASSLTSGGASGTGELFF
TGTGCCAGCAGCTTAACTAGCGGGGGGGCATCGGGCACCGGGGAGCTGTTTTTT
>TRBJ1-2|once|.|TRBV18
CASSPYRTGTYGYTF
TGTGCCAGCTCACCGTACCGTACGGGGACGTATGGCTACACCTTC
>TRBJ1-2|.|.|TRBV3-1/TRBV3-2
CASPGTEFNYGYTF
TGTGCCAGCCCGGGGACTGAATTCAACTATGGCTACACCTTC
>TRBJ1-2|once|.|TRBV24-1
CATSDSRGNYGYTF
TGTGCCACCAGTGATTCTAGGGGAAACTATGGCTACACCTTC
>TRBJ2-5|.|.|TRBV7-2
CASSPSRETQYF
TGTGCCAGCAGCCCGTCCAGGGAGACCCAGTACTTC
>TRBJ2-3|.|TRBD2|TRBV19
CASSIGGGYTDTQYF
TGTGCCAGTAGTATCGGGGGGGGATACACAGATACGCAGTATTTT
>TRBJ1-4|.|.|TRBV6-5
CASSYSLSSTNEKLFF
TGTGCCAGCAGTTACTCGCTAAGTTCAACTAATGAAAAACTGTTTTTT
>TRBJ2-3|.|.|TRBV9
CASSAVRQSDTQYF
TGTGCCAGCAGCGCCGTTCGACAGTCAGATACGCAGTATTTT
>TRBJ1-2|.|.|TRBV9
CASSVDLRRGHAVVYGYTF
TGTGCCAGCAGCGTAGATCTTAGAAGGGGCCATGCGGTGGTGTATGGCTACACCTTC
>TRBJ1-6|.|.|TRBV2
CASSERTAYNSPLHF
TGTGCCAGCAGTGAAAGGACAGCCTATAATTCACCCCTCCACTTT
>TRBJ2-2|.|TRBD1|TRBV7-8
CASSWGQGVMGDTGELFF
TGTGCCAGCAGCTGGGGGCAGGGGGTCATGGGGGACACCGGGGAGCTGTTTTTT
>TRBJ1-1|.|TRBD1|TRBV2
CASSISGGASTEAFF
TGTGCCAGCAGCATTTCAGGGGGCGCCTCCACTGAAGCTTTCTTT
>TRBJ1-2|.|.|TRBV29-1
CSVARDGGYTF
TGCAGCGTTGCAAGGGACGGGGGCTACACCTTC
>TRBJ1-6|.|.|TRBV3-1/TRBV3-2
CASSHGISNSPLHF
TGTGCCAGCAGCCACGGAATAAGTAATTCACCCCTCCACTTT
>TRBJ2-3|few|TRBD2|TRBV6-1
CASSWTSGTDTQYF
TGTGCCAGCAGTTGGACTAGCGGAACAGATACGCAGTATTTT
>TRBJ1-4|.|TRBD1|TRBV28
CASSPRQGWREKLFF
TGTGCCAGCAGTCCTAGACAGGGGTGGAGGGAAAAACTGTTTTTT
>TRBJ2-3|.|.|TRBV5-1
CASSRGDPTDTQYF
TGCGCCAGCAGCAGAGGGGACCCCACAGATACGCAGTATTTT
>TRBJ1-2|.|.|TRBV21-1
CASSKGCTRGLRGYNF
TGTGCCAGCAGCAAAGGGTGTACCAGGGGGCTGAGGGGCTACAACTTC
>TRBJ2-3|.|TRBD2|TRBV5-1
CASSLKLAGARRTDTQYF
TGCGCCAGCAGCTTGAAGCTAGCGGGGGCCCGCCGCACAGATACGCAGTATTTT
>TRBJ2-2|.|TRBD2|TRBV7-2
CASSFKRGALGELFF
TGTGCCAGCAGCTTCAAGCGGGGGGCATTGGGGGAGCTGTTTTTT
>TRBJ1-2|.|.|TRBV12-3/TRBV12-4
CASSPDSNYGYTF
TGTGCCAGCAGTCCGGACAGTAACTATGGCTACACCTTC
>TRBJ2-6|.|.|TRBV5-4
CASSLAGPSGANVLTF
TGTGCCAGCAGCTTGGCCGGACCCTCTGGGGCCAACGTCCTGACTTTC
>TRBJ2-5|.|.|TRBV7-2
CASSLEWSRETQYF
TGTGCCAGCAGCTTAGAATGGTCTAGAGAGACCCAGTACTTC
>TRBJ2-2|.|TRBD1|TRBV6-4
CASRGQGAGELFF
TGTGCCTCTAGAGGACAGGGGGCCGGGGAGCTGTTTTTT
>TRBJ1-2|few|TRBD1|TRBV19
CASTTRGTGGFGYTF
TGTGCCAGTACCACCAGGGGGACAGGGGGCTTTGGCTACACCTTC
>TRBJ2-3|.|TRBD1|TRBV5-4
CASSFGQGTDTQYF
TGTGCCAGCAGCTTTGGACAGGGGACAGATACGCAGTATTTT
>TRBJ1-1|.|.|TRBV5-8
CASPGPPGGNTEAFF
TGTGCCAGCCCGGGGCCGCCGGGGGGGAACACTGAAGCTTTCTTT
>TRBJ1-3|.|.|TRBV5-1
CASSPGGSGVSSGNTIYF
TGCGCCAGCAGCCCGGGAGGGTCGGGGGTGAGCTCTGGAAACACCATATATTTT
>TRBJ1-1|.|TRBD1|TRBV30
CAWSLHRGTEAFF
TGTGCCTGGAGTCTTCACAGGGGCACTGAAGCTTTCTTT
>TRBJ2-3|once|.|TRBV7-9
CASSVRGRLYF
TGTGCCAGCAGCGTAAGGGGCCGTCTGTATTTT
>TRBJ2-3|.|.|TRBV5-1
CASSLVGPSTDTQYF
TGCGCCAGCAGCTTGGTGGGGCCGAGCACAGATACGCAGTATTTT
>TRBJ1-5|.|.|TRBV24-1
CATSSGRYNQPQHF
TGTGCCACCAGTAGTGGCCGTTACAATCAGCCCCAGCATTTT